The rows below give T cell receptor beta chains drawn from one sample of a study of regulatory T cells in long-lasting Graves disease. Via MiXCR, TCRdb re-called the multiplex PCR reads, giving one row per CDR3 protein. This sample carries approximately 230,000 distinct CDR3 sequences, approximately 16% of them seen once, and the ten largest clones take approximately 20%. The specimen was peripheral blood mononuclear cells (PBMCs), collected at new diagnosis, from a patient treated with antithyroid drugs. The receptor source for this set is a female donor with Graves disease. Both conserved end residues are part of each CDR3. A D gene is named only where the DNA matches it firmly. Expanded clones are given a class, and other clones once, few, many or no size at all.

V,size,J,D,DNA,CDR3
TRBV11-2,.,TRBJ2-5,.,TGTGCCAGCAGCTTAGTGGGGGGAGGGGGCACGGAGACCCAGTACTTC,CASSLVGGGGTETQYF
TRBV20-1,many,TRBJ2-1,TRBD2,TGCAGTGCGGGCGGGCTAGCGGGTGAAGTAGATGAGCAGTTCTTC,CSAGGLAGEVDEQFF
TRBV20-1,many,TRBJ1-2,.,TGCAGTGCTAGAGAGGCCGGGCTCGGCTATGGCTACACCTTC,CSAREAGLGYGYTF
TRBV4-3,.,TRBJ2-1,TRBD2,TGCGCCAGCAGCCCCTCTAGCGGGAGACTCAATGAGCAGTTCTTC,CASSPSSGRLNEQFF
TRBV7-9,few,TRBJ2-3,.,TGTGCCAGCAGCAGACAGTTGGTGGATACGCAGTATTTT,CASSRQLVDTQYF
TRBV27,many,TRBJ2-1,TRBD2,TGTGCCAGCACCTTTAGCGGGATGGGCAATGAGCAGTTCTTC,CASTFSGMGNEQFF
TRBV12-3/TRBV12-4,many,TRBJ2-7,TRBD2,TGTGCCAGCAGCCCAATAGCGGGAGACTACGAGCAGTACTTC,CASSPIAGDYEQYF
TRBV7-9,many,TRBJ2-7,TRBD2,TGTGCCAGCAGCTTAGCGCGGGGAGGGTTCTTCTCCTACGAGCAGTACTTC,CASSLARGGFFSYEQYF
TRBV18,few,TRBJ2-5,.,TGTGCCAGCTCACCCAGAGGGGCCCAACGTGAGACCCAGTACTTC,CASSPRGAQRETQYF
TRBV20-1,many,TRBJ1-5,.,TGCAGTGCTAGACAGGAAGGACAGCCTAATCAGCCCCAGCATTTT,CSARQEGQPNQPQHF
TRBV7-9,many,TRBJ2-7,.,TGTGCCAGCAGCCGAATGGACGGAGCCTACGAGCAGTACTTC,CASSRMDGAYEQYF
TRBV10-3,many,TRBJ1-1,TRBD1,TGTGCCATCACTCGGGACAGGGGGAACACTGAAGCTTTCTTT,CAITRDRGNTEAFF
TRBV24-1,few,TRBJ2-3,TRBD2,TGTGCCACCAGTTCCTGGACTAGCGGGAGCGTCACAGATACGCAGTATTTT,CATSSWTSGSVTDTQYF
TRBV11-3,many,TRBJ2-1,.,TGTGCCAGCAGCTTAGTTGCGGTTACCTACAATGAGCAGTTCTTC,CASSLVAVTYNEQFF
TRBV20-1,many,TRBJ2-3,TRBD2,TGCAGTGCTAGGAAGACTAGCGATCTCCCGGATCCGCAGTATTTT,CSARKTSDLPDPQYF